A single T cell receptor (beta chain) is shown here with its context. Original methodology: Amplified reference gene primers provided the basis for estimating nucleated cell counts. Profiling relied on immunoSEQ multiplex PCR, and the TCRdb table lists in-frame clones only, not all of them. That table furnishes V, J and clone size, whereas the DNA furnished D and trimming. The table lists about 210,000 clones, around nine tenths of them singletons. CDR3 length: 15 amino acids. Germline V gene lookup returns CDR1 SGHDN and CDR2 FVKESK. The V segment lost 3 bases and the J segment 2 bases; nucleotides outside the gene matches: 6. The source of the sample is a study of blood T cell repertoires in COVID-19. Looking at the study overall: Sources were T cells, B-cell-depleted T cells, or PBMCs; the material itself was cDNA or gDNA.

The TCR was taken from a man in his sixties who had recovered from COVID-19. The chain joins TRBV14 to TRBJ2-5, with 7 bases matching TRBD2. The sequenced sample was peripheral blood. The DNA for the CDR3 is TGTGCCAGCAGCCAGCCCACTAGCGCGCAAGAGACCCAGTACTTC. Protein sequence: CASSQPTSAQETQYF.